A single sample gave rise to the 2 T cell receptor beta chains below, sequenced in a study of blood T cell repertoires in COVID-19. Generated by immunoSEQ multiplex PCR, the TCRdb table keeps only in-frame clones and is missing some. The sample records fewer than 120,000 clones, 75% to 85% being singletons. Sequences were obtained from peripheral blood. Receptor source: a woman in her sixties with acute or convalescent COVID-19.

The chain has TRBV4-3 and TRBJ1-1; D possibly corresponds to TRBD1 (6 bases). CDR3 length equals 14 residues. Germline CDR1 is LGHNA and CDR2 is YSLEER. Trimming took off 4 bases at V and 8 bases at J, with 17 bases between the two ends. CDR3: CASSRTQGRIEAFF. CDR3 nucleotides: TGCGCCAGCAGCCGAACACAGGGTAGGATAGAAGCTTTCTTT.

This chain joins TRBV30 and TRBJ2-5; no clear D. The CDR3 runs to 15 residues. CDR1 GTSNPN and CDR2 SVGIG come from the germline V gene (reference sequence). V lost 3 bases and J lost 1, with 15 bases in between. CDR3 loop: CAWRRYVNSQETQYF. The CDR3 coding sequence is TGTGCCTGGAGGCGGTACGTGAATTCCCAAGAGACCCAGTACTTC.